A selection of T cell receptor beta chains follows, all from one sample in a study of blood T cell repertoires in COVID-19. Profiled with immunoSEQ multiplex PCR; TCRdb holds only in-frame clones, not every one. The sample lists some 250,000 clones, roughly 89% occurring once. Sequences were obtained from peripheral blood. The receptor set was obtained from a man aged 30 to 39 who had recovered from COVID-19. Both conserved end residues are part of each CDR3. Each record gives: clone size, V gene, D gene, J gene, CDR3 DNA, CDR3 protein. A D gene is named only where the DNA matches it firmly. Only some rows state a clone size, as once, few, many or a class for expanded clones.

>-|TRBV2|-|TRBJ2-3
TGTGCCAGCTCCCTCGTAACAGATACGCAGTATTTT
CASSLVTDTQYF
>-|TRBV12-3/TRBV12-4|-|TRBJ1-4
TGTGCCAGCAGTTCATTAACAGGGGAAAAACTGTTTTTT
CASSSLTGEKLFF
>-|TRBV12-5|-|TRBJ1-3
TGTGCTAGTGGTTTGGACAGCAGAAACACCATATATTTT
CASGLDSRNTIYF
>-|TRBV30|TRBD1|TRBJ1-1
TGTGCCTGGAGTGTGGGACAGGGTGTCACTGAAGCTTTCTTT
CAWSVGQGVTEAFF
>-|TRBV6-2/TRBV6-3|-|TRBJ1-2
TGTGCCAGCAGTTACAATACGGGAAACTATGGCTACACCTTC
CASSYNTGNYGYTF
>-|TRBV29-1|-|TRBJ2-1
TGCAGCGCAGGACTCACTCCCAATGAGCAGTTCTTC
CSAGLTPNEQFF
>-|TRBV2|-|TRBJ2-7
TGTGCCACCATCAGGGTCTCCTACGAGCAGTACTTC
CATIRVSYEQYF
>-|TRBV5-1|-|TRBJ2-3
TGCGCCAGCAGCTTGGGAGGTACTAGCACAGATACGCAGTATTTT
CASSLGGTSTDTQYF
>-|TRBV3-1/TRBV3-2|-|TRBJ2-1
TGTGCCAGCAGTCCCACAGAAAATGAGCAGTTCTTC
CASSPTENEQFF
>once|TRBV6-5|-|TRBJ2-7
TGTGCCAGCAGTTACTCAGCGAACTCCTACGAGCAGTACTTC
CASSYSANSYEQYF
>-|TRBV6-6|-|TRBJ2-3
TGTGCCAGCAGTTACTCGTTCAGGGCCACCACAGATACGCAGTATTTT
CASSYSFRATTDTQYF
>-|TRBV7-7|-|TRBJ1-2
TGTGCCAGCAGCCCTTTCATACAGGGTTCTGGCTACACCTTC
CASSPFIQGSGYTF
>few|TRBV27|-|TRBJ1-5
TGTGCCAGCAGTTTATGGGCCGGGAACAATCAGCCCCAGCATTTT
CASSLWAGNNQPQHF
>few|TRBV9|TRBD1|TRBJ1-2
TGTGCCAGCAGCGTAGTGACAGGGGTAAGGTCTGGCTACACCTTC
CASSVVTGVRSGYTF
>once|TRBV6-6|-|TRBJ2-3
TGTGCCAGCAGCTTTCCGTCTCAGGCAGATACGCAGTATTTT
CASSFPSQADTQYF
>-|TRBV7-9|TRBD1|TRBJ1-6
TGTGCCAGCAGCTTAGGCTCCACAGGGGTAGGGAATTCACCCCTCCACTTT
CASSLGSTGVGNSPLHF
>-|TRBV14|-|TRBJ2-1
TGTGCCAGCAGCCGAGACTTTTACAATGAGCAGTTCTTC
CASSRDFYNEQFF
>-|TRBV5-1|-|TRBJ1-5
TGCGCCAGCAGCCAGGACGGGGGAGATCAGCCCCAGCATTTT
CASSQDGGDQPQHF
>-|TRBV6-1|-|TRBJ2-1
TGTGCCAGCAGTGAACTCAATGAGCAGTTCTTC
CASSELNEQFF
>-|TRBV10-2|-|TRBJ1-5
TGCGCCAGCAGTGAGGGGCTGGGCCAGCCCCAGCATTTT
CASSEGLGQPQHF
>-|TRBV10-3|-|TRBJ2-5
TGTGCCGTAAGCTCGTCGCGGGAGACCCAGTACTTC
CAVSSSRETQYF
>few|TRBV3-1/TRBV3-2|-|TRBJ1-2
TGTGCCAGCAGCCCATTCCCGGGTGGTCATGGCTACACCTTC
CASSPFPGGHGYTF
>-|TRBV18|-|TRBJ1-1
TGTGCCAGCTCAAAGCTGTCCGGGGCTGAAGCTTTCTTT
CASSKLSGAEAFF
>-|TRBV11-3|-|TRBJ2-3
TGTGCCAGCAGCCGGTCCAGCACAGATACGCAGTATTTT
CASSRSSTDTQYF
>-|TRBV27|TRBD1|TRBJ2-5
TGTGCCAGCAGTCAGGGACAGACTCTCCAAGAGACCCAGTACTTC
CASSQGQTLQETQYF
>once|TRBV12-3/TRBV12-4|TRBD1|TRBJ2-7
TGTGCCAGCAAGGGACAGAGCTACGAGCAGTACTTC
CASKGQSYEQYF
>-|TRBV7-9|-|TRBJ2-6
TGTGCCAGCAGCTTAGTTTGGCGACAGTTCATTCTTGGGGCCAACGTCCTGACTTTC
CASSLVWRQFILGANVLTF
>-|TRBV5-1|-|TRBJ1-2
TGCGCCAGCACCTCTCAACCCCCCGGGCAGGGGTTGGGTGGCTACACCTTC
CASTSQPPGQGLGGYTF
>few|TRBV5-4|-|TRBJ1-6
TGTGCCAGCAGCTCGGACCGGGACACAGTGTTTCTCCACTTT
CASSSDRDTVFLHF
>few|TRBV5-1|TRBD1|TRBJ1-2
TGCGCCAGCAGCGGAGGACAGGGCTATTTTAACTATGGCTACACCTTC
CASSGGQGYFNYGYTF
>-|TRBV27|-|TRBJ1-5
TGTGCCAGCAGCCGGGACTACAGTAGCAATCAGCCCCAGCATTTT
CASSRDYSSNQPQHF
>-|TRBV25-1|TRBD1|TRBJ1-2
TGTGCCAGCAGTGTTCCGACAGGGGGCGCGGGAGGCTACACCTTC
CASSVPTGGAGGYTF
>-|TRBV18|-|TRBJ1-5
TGTGCCAGCTCACCATCTGCTCAGGGGCATCAGCCCCAGCATTTT
CASSPSAQGHQPQHF
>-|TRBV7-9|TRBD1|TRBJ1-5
TGTGCCAGCAGCTCAGGGGACAGGGGAATTTTAGAGCCCCAGCATTTT
CASSSGDRGILEPQHF
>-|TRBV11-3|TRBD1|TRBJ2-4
TGTGCCAGCAGATTTACAGGGGGTGCAAACATTCAGTACTTC
CASRFTGGANIQYF
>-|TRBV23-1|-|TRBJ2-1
TGCGCCAGCAGTCAATCTAGCTACAATGAGCAGTTCTTC
CASSQSSYNEQFF
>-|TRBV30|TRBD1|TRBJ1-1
TGTGCCTGGGGCGAACAGGGGAACCAAGCTTTCTTT
CAWGEQGNQAFF
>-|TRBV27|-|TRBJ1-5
TGTGCCAGCAGTCCCCAGATGTTGTGGCGCGGGGGCAATCAGCCCCAGCATTTT
CASSPQMLWRGGNQPQHF
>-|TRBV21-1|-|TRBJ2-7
TGTGCCAGCAGCAAAGTGACAGGGGAATACGAGCAGTACTTC
CASSKVTGEYEQYF
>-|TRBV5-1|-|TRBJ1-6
TGCGCCAGCAGCTTGGGGATGGGGCCAACACCCCTCCACTTT
CASSLGMGPTPLHF
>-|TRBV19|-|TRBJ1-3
TGTGCCAGTAGTATTCCGGACTCCCGGAACACCATATATTTT
CASSIPDSRNTIYF
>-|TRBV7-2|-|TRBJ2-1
TGTGCCAGCAGCTTGTTTCAGGGGAACGCCTACAATGAGCAGTTCTTC
CASSLFQGNAYNEQFF
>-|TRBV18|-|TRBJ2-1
TGTGCCAGCTCACCAGGGGGGACCGGGGGTGAGCAGTTCTTC
CASSPGGTGGEQFF
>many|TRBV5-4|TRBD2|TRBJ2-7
TGTGCCAGCAGCTTCGCGGGGGGGCTGTCCGAGCAGTACTTC
CASSFAGGLSEQYF
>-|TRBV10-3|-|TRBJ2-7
TGTGCCATCAGTTCCAGGGGCTTATCCTACGAGCAGTACTTC
CAISSRGLSYEQYF
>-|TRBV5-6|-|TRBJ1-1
TGTGCCAGCAGCTTGGACGGGGGAGGAGCTGAAGCTTTCTTT
CASSLDGGGAEAFF
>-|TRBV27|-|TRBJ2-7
TGTGCCAGCAGTTTTGGGGGGTCCTACGAGCAGTACTTC
CASSFGGSYEQYF
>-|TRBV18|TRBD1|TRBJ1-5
TGTGCCAGCTCACCCTCGGGACAGGTACTTACTGTGGAGCCCCAGCATTTT
CASSPSGQVLTVEPQHF
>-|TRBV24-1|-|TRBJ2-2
TGTGCCACCAGATCTACCGGGGAGCTGTTTTTT
CATRSTGELFF
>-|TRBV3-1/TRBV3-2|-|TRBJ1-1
TGTGCCAGCAGCGTGATAGGGGGAGAAGCTTTCTTT
CASSVIGGEAFF